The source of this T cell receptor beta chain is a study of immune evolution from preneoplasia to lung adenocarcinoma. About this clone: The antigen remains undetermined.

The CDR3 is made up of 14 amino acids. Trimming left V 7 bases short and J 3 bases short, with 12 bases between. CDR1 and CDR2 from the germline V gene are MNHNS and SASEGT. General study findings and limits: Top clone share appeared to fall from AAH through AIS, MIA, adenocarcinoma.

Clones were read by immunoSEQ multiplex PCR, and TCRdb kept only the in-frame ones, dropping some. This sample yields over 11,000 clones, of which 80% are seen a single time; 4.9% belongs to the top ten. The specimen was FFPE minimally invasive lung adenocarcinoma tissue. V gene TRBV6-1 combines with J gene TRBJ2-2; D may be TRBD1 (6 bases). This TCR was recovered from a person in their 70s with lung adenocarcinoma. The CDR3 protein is CASTPGVDTGELFF. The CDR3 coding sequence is TGTGCCAGCACCCCAGGGGTAGACACCGGGGAGCTGTTTTTT.